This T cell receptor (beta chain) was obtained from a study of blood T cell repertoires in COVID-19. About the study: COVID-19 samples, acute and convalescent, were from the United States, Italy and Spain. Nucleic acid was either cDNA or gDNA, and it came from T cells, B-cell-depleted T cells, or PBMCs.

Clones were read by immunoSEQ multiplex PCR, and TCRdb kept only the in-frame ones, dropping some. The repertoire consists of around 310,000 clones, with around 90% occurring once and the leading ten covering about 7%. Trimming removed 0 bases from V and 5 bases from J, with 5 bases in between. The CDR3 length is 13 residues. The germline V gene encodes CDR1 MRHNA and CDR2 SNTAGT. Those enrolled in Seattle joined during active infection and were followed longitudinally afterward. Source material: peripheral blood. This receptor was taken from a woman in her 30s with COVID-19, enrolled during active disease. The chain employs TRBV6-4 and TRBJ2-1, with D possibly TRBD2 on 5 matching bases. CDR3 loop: CASSDSLDNEQFF. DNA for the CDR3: TGTGCCAGCAGTGACTCACTAGACAATGAGCAGTTCTTC.